Listed below are T cell receptor beta chains from one sample, sequenced in a study of T-cell reconstitution after alpha-beta-depleted transplantation in children. MiXCR, applied by TCRdb to the PCR reads, yields one record per CDR3 protein. This sample yields roughly 490,000 distinct CDR3 sequences, of which 11% are seen a single time; 14% belongs to the top ten. Sequencing used PBMCs, mostly from graft donor cells, obtained 180 days after TCRalphabeta/CD19-depleted stem cell transplant. The receptors were sampled from a female patient between 2 and 15 years old who had a stem cell transplant for aplastic anemia, so the T cells may come from the graft donor. The CDR3 runs from the conserved cysteine through the conserved F or W. D genes are given only for firm matches. Expanded clones are given a class, and other clones once, few, many or no size at all.

j_call,d_call,clone_size,v_call,cdr3_nt,cdr3_aa
TRBJ1-1,-,few,TRBV5-1,TGCGCCAGCAGCTTGTACGCGAGTGGGGGTGGTGGAGCTTTCTTT,CASSLYASGGGGAFF
TRBJ2-1,TRBD1,-,TRBV5-1,TGCGCCAGCAGCTTCGACAGGGGGCCACACAATGAGCAGTTCTTC,CASSFDRGPHNEQFF
TRBJ2-1,-,-,TRBV27,TGTGCCAGCAGTTCCTCAGTCCTACAAACGCAGTTCTTC,CASSSSVLQTQFF
TRBJ2-1,-,few,TRBV29-1,TGCAGCGTTGGTTCGAATGAGCAGTTCTTC,CSVGSNEQFF
TRBJ2-5,-,few,TRBV27,TGTGCCAGCAGTTTCTACCAGGGAAAGGAGACCCAGTACTTC,CASSFYQGKETQYF
TRBJ1-6,-,few,TRBV6-5,TGTGCCAGCAGTTACTCGAATAGGGGCCGGTCACCCCTCCACTTT,CASSYSNRGRSPLHF
TRBJ1-2,-,few,TRBV29-1,TGCAGCGTTGCCGGACAGACCTATGGCTACACCTTC,CSVAGQTYGYTF
TRBJ1-1,-,many,TRBV12-3/TRBV12-4,TGTGCCAGCAGTTTAAGGTGGAACACTGAAGCTTTCTTT,CASSLRWNTEAFF
TRBJ2-1,-,few,TRBV21-1,TGTGCCAGCAGCAAAGAACGGGACAGCTACAATGAGCAGTTCTTC,CASSKERDSYNEQFF
TRBJ2-7,-,-,TRBV4-3,TGCGCCAGCAGCCCAAAATTGAATCTAGGTGGAAGGGGCTACGAGCAGTACTTC,CASSPKLNLGGRGYEQYF
TRBJ2-1,TRBD2,few,TRBV15,TGTGCCACCAGCGGCCTAGCGGGAGTTAGACACAATGAGCAGTTCTTC,CATSGLAGVRHNEQFF
TRBJ1-5,-,-,TRBV15,TGTGCCACCAGCTTAGGTGTGAGCGTTCCGGGCAATCAGCCCCAGCATTTT,CATSLGVSVPGNQPQHF
TRBJ2-2,-,-,TRBV5-1,TGCGCCAGCAGCTCATTCCTGGGGGAGCTGTTTTTT,CASSSFLGELFF